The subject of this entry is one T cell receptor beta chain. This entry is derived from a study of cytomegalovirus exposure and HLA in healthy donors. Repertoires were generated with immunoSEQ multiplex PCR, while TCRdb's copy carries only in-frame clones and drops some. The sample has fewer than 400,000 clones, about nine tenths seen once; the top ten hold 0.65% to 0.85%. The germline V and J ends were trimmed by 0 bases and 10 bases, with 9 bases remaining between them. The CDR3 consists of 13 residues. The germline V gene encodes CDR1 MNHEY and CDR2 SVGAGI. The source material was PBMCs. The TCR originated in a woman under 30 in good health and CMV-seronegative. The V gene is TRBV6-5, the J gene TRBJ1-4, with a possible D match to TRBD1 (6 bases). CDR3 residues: CASSYSSDRKLFF. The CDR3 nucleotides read TGTGCCAGCAGTTACTCGTCGGACAGAAAACTGTTTTTT.